The clone carrying this TCR beta chain was seen a handful of times. Gene names follow the mouse nomenclature. The sequence runs out 4 residues before the end of the CDR3; the remainder is reconstructed from the germline J gene. The source of the sample is a study of CD8+ T cells in alopecia areata. Turning to the study itself: C3H/HeJ graft donors with spontaneous alopecia, aged roughly 6-12 months, supplied skin that was transplanted onto female C3H/HeJ mice aged roughly 7-10 weeks.

Extracted RNA was reverse transcribed, and the resulting cDNA served as sequencing template. Clones were sequenced by immunoSEQ multiplex PCR, and TCRdb holds only the in-frame ones, with some missing. The sample contains over 100,000 clones, none occurring once; 20% lies in the top ten. This CDR3 is built from 14 residues. Germline V gene data show CDR1 as NSHNY and CDR2 as SYGAGN. The sequence was collected from a C3H/HeJ mouse with alopecia areata. These mice share the MHC haplotype H2-k. V gene TRBV13-1 combines with J gene TRBJ2-1; weak D call: TRBD1 (6 bases). Sequencing used lesional skin. Incomplete CDR3 DNA: TGTGCCAGCAGTGATGCACAGGGCGGCGCT. Its translation is CASSDAQGGA. The whole CDR3 reads CASSDAQGGAEQFF.